The present entry profiles one T cell receptor beta chain with its context. This clonotype was recorded at least ten times. The specificity of this receptor is unknown. No base qualities exist here, and no much larger clone lies one base off it. The receptor library was made with multiplex PCR. These reads were obtained on an Illumina HiSeq 2500. TCRbeta libraries were built by three rounds of nested PCR using primers (Table S4), following protocols modified from ARM-PCR. PCR products of 200-500 bp were gel-excised and purified with the QIAquick gel extraction kit before sequencing. The study's own analysis went as follows. Trimmomatic was used to clean the reads, FLASH was used to merge the reads into complete CDR3 sequences, and MiTCR was used to assign the reads to V(D)J germline segments. Clonal diversity was calculated as the inverse Simpson's index using VDJtools. In-frame sequences lacking a premature stop codon were counted as productive reads. TCRdb applied fastp at Q25 and MiXCR to the public reads, then kept only in-frame beta chains. CDR3 protein sequences are deduplicated, and each keeps its most common genes and DNA. It is TCRdb's table, rather than the study itself, that gives the V and J calls and clone size. The table for this sample lists 70,000 to 80,000 distinct CDR3 sequences; roughly two thirds of them were counted only once. Clones ranked in the top ten supply approximately 9.5% of the sample.

Bulk unsorted tissue served as the source for RNA extraction, and RNA quality was assessed using a NanoDrop ND-1000 and an Agilent 2100. Donors were newly diagnosed lung cancer patients admitted for thoracic surgery in China between August and November 2014, without prior chemotherapy. Anyone who had undergone radiotherapy or chemotherapy before, or who had another cancer at the same time, was left out of the study. Surgical tissue pieces of about 1-2.1 cm3 were preserved in RNAlater solution and stored at -80 °C until use. Looking up the germline V gene yields CDR1 MNHEY and CDR2 SVGEGT. The CDR3 goes from the cysteine to the phenylalanine over 11 residues. Only CDR3 DNA remains: 33 bases, in frame from the first base. V loses 7 bases, J loses 5 bases, and the germline ends lie 7 bases apart. This sample stems from a study of tumor and adjacent non-tumor tissue in lung cancer (dated by TCRdb to the late 2010s). General notes on the study: Of the cohort, 12 patients had adenocarcinoma, 2 had squamous cell carcinoma and 1 had small cell lung cancer. The 15 enrolled patients, of whom some ten were men and 5 were women, were aged about 30 to 85 years and were diagnosed with TNM stage I to III disease. Sequencing generated a total of approximately 130 million productive TCRbeta reads, averaging approximately 3.8 million reads per sample. The study compared bulk TCRbeta repertoires from lung tumor tissue and matched distant non-tumor lung tissue of some 16 lung cancer patients. TCRbeta CDR3 sequencing was performed on thirty paired specimens, with one tumor sample and one normal lung sample collected per patient. What the study reported, not specific to this receptor: Because peripheral blood was not sequenced, the blood TCRbeta repertoires of the lung cancer patients in the study went unexamined. Tumor tissue showed significantly higher TCR diversity (inverse Simpson) than normal lung tissue, at about 410 vs 180 (P = 0.0075, Mann-Whitney U test). The methods do not name the sequencing platform or mention unique molecular identifiers. The top 100 clones accounted for a significantly larger cumulative portion of the repertoire in normal lung than in tumor tissue. Only about 15 patients were included in the cohort, and the need for larger samples and more detailed clinical data was noted by the authors. Significantly higher TCR diversity was found in younger patients, and higher tumor TCR diversity was associated with shorter overall and disease-free survival.

The V gene is TRBV6-2 or TRBV6-3 and the J gene is TRBJ2-3, with the D segment possibly TRBD1 or TRBD2, each aligning over 5 bases. This clonotype was obtained from a woman between 40 and 55 years old with non-small cell lung cancer. Material: lung tumor tissue. This receptor carries the CDR3 CASMRGDTQYF. The sequence in DNA is TGTGCCAGCATGAGGGGAGATACGCAGTATTTT.